This entry lists 3 T cell receptor beta chains sequenced from one sample in a study of beta chain features in type 1 diabetes. Every bit of the isolated RNA underwent reverse transcription, so sequencing read expressed TCRB transcripts. TCRdb keeps only in-frame clones here, not all; method: immunoSEQ multiplex PCR. The sample includes hundreds of thousands of clones, around 15% of them seen just once. Sequencing used naive CD4+ T cells from blood. The receptors originated from a man younger than 35 in good health.

The chain uses TRBV10-3 and TRBJ1-6; 10 bases are shared with TRBD1. V dropped 7 bases and J dropped 8; count of bases not matched to a gene: 11. This CDR3 contains 16 residues. Germline assignment: CDR1 ENHRY and CDR2 SYGVKD. The CDR3 DNA reads TGTGCCATCACCAGTGGAGGGACAGGGGCGGATTCACCCCTCCACTTT. It encodes CAITSGGTGADSPLHF.

The chain combines TRBV4-2 with TRBJ1-3; maybe TRBD1 (6 bases). V lost 0 bases to trimming and J lost 10 bases, with 19 bases between them. The CDR3 spans 16 residues. Germline loops: CDR1 LGHNA, CDR2 YNFKEQ. CDR3 in DNA: TGTGCCAGCAGCCAAGATTGGACAGAAAAAGGCAGAACCATATATTTT. This sequence encodes CASSQDWTEKGRTIYF.

This clone was seen a few times. This chain joins TRBV6-5 and TRBJ2-3; 8 nucleotides align to TRBD1. V trimming: 6 bases; J trimming: 11 bases; junction bases outside the gene matches: 7. The CDR3 spans 12 residues. The germline CDR1 and CDR2 sequences are MNHEY and SVGAGI. The DNA for the CDR3 is TGTGCCAGCAGCCTGGACAGGGTTAAGCAGTATTTT. Its protein is CASSLDRVKQYF.